Below, one T cell receptor (beta chain) is given with its context. Its antigen is currently not known. No much larger clone is present one base from it, and per-base qualities are unavailable. Collaborating institutions collected whole blood in K2EDTA tubes following their own protocols. Collaborator samples were shipped for TCRbeta analysis as frozen whole blood, isolated PBMCs, or DNA extracted from either sample type. The CDR3 goes from the cysteine to the phenylalanine over 14 residues. Only the CDR3 region is kept as DNA, spanning 42 bases read in frame from base 1. The germline V gene gives CDR1 as MGHDK and CDR2 as SYGVNS. V is pruned by 6 bases and J by 1 base, leaving 3 bases of the junction without a gene match. The data derive from a study of blood T cell repertoires in COVID-19 (dated by TCRdb to 2018 to 2020). In terms of the full investigation: Collaborator samples came from the United States, Italy and Spain and covered acute and convalescent phases of COVID-19. The material from the prospective study consisted of cDNA or gDNA derived from T cells, B-cell-depleted T cells, or PBMCs. Subjects who had been exposed to COVID-19, were actively infected with it, or had recovered from it provided the deeply sampled blood TCRbeta repertoires that made up the dataset. The repertoires were released in a freely available public database intended as a resource for research on the immune response to SARS-CoV-2. The samples were drawn from the first 160 participants of the ongoing ImmuneRACE study and from roughly 1,300 subjects provided by 6 global collaborators. Sample metadata almost always included a de-identified subject ID, COVID-19 status, age in years and sex. Where available, HLA class I and class II types were obtained from metadata supplied by the sample provider rather than from assay-based typing.

TCRbeta CDR3 regions were amplified from genomic DNA using the immunoSEQ Assay, a bias-controlled multiplex PCR. The source study handled its data this way. Within the assay, amplification of reference gene primers was used to estimate how many nucleated cells each sample contained. To quantify the absolute abundance of each unique TCRbeta CDR3 rearrangement, sequence reads were collapsed and filtered. For each sample, productive Simpson clonality was calculated as the square root of Simpson's diversity index over productive rearrangements. In its TCRdb copy, this immuneACCESS table keeps in-frame sequences only and misses some clones. Where compared with another copy, unresolved V genes explain less than half of these, and the others have no known cause. V, J and clone size derive from that table, while D and trimming were established from the DNA sequence. In this sample the table shows 210,000 or so clones, around nine tenths of which occur a single time. The top ten hold more than 4.5% of the sample.

Broader findings and caveats from the paper: The amount of clinical and demographic metadata varied by source and participant and was provided uncurated.

This receptor was identified in a woman in her thirties or forties with acute or convalescent COVID-19. The chain is made from TRBV25-1 and TRBJ1-3; TRBD1 aligns with 7 central bases. Sequencing was performed on peripheral blood. In nucleotides, the sequence is TGTGCCAGCAGCTACAGGGGTTCTGGAAACACCATATATTTT. Its amino acids are CASSYRGSGNTIYF.